The clone carrying this TCR beta chain was detected once. This sample was included in a study of blood T cell repertoires in COVID-19. Study in general: Acute-phase and convalescent COVID-19 samples originated in the United States, Italy and Spain. PBMCs, B-cell-depleted T cells, or T cells provided the cDNA or gDNA that made up the material.

The CDR3 has 13 residues. With V trimmed by 5 bases and J by 4 bases, 5 bases remained unmatched. CDR1 is SQVTM, CDR2 ANQGSEA, per germline. As handled by the study authors: Estimates of nucleated cell counts were drawn from the amplification of reference gene primers. Profiled with immunoSEQ multiplex PCR; TCRdb holds only in-frame clones, not every one. V, J and clone size were drawn from that table, and D and trimming were deduced from the DNA. This sample has about 400,000 clones, with around nine tenths found just once. This receptor was obtained from a woman in her 30s with acute or convalescent COVID-19. The sequencing sample was made of peripheral blood. The rearrangement joins TRBV29-1 to TRBJ2-3; 8 nucleotides line up with TRBD1. CDR3 protein: CSVSSGGADTQYF. The CDR3 DNA follows: TGCAGCGTTTCCTCAGGGGGCGCAGATACGCAGTATTTT.